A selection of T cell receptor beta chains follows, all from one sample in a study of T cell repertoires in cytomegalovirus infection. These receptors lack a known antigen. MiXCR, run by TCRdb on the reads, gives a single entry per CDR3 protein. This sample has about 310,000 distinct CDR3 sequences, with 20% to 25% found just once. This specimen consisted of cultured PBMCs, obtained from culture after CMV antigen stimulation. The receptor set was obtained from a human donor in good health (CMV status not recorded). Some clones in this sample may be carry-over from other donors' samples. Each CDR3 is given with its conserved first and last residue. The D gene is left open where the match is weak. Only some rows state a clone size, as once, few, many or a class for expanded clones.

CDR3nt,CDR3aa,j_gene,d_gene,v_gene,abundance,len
TGTGCCAGCAGCTTAAGGAGACAAAACTACGAGCAGTACTTC,CASSLRRQNYEQYF,TRBJ2-7,-,TRBV7-2,many,14
TGTGCCAGCAGTCAGGGAGGCATAACCACAGATACGCAGTATTTT,CASSQGGITTDTQYF,TRBJ2-3,-,TRBV6-2/TRBV6-3,many,15
TGTGCCAGCAGTTTACCCGGGACAGGAGTGGAGACCCAGTACTTC,CASSLPGTGVETQYF,TRBJ2-5,TRBD1,TRBV12-3/TRBV12-4,few,15
TGTGCCAGCAGCGAGAGGAGCGGGGCTATCTCCTACAATGAGCAGTTCTTC,CASSERSGAISYNEQFF,TRBJ2-1,TRBD2,TRBV9,-,17
TGTGCCAGCAGTTACCCCAGCGGGAGCTTGGGCAATGAGCAGTTCTTC,CASSYPSGSLGNEQFF,TRBJ2-1,TRBD2,TRBV6-2/TRBV6-3,few,16
TGTGCCAGCAGTCCCCGGACAGGGTGGGGCTACACCTTC,CASSPRTGWGYTF,TRBJ1-2,TRBD1,TRBV6-5,few,13
TGTGCCAGCAGTTCTGTCCGGGACGGTACCTACGAGCAGTACTTC,CASSSVRDGTYEQYF,TRBJ2-7,-,TRBV27,few,15
TGTGCCAGCAGCTCCGACAACGGGCGACACGGCGGTGGCTACACCTTC,CASSSDNGRHGGGYTF,TRBJ1-2,-,TRBV7-9,few,16
TGTGCCAGCAGCTTGGCCTTGACAGACTACGAGCAGTACTTC,CASSLALTDYEQYF,TRBJ2-7,-,TRBV5-5,-,14
TGTGCCAGCAGCGGACTAGTCCCCTACAATGAGCAGTTCTTC,CASSGLVPYNEQFF,TRBJ2-1,TRBD2,TRBV28,-,14
TGTGCCAGCAGTTACTCGGTAACTAGCGGGAGGGGAACCTACAATGAGCAGTTCTTC,CASSYSVTSGRGTYNEQFF,TRBJ2-1,TRBD2,TRBV6-5,many,19
TGTGCCAGCAGCTGGGGGACAGGGACTGGAAACACCATATATTTT,CASSWGTGTGNTIYF,TRBJ1-3,TRBD1,TRBV7-2,many,15
TGTGCCAGTACCCCTGGGTGGGGCACTGAAGCTTTCTTT,CASTPGWGTEAFF,TRBJ1-1,-,TRBV19,-,13
TGTGCCAGCACCCTAGGGGCTAGAGGTGAGCAGTTCTTC,CASTLGARGEQFF,TRBJ2-1,-,TRBV11-1,-,13
TGTGCCAGCAGCACATTCGTTGGGTATGGCTACACCTTC,CASSTFVGYGYTF,TRBJ1-2,-,TRBV9,few,13
TGTGCCAGCAGTCAGAACGGGGTTGAAGCCTACGAGCAGTACTTC,CASSQNGVEAYEQYF,TRBJ2-7,-,TRBV6-2/TRBV6-3,-,15
TGTGCCAGCAGACAGAGCGGGATCTACGAGCAGTACTTC,CASRQSGIYEQYF,TRBJ2-7,TRBD2,TRBV6-2/TRBV6-3,once,13
TGTGCCAGTAATATGGGTGCAGTGAACACTGAAGCTTTCTTT,CASNMGAVNTEAFF,TRBJ1-1,-,TRBV19,-,14
TGTGCCAGCAGCACATACCGTCGGGATGAGCAGTTCTTC,CASSTYRRDEQFF,TRBJ2-1,-,TRBV7-9,few,13
TGTGCCAGCAGTCTCACCCGGACAGACCCGAGCTCCTACGAGCAGTACTTC,CASSLTRTDPSSYEQYF,TRBJ2-7,-,TRBV2,few,17
TGCGCCAGCAGCTTGGGACTAGATATCGATGAGCAGTTCTTC,CASSLGLDIDEQFF,TRBJ2-1,-,TRBV5-1,-,14
TGTGCCAGCAGCCCCTGGGACAGCAGCACTGAAGCTTTCTTT,CASSPWDSSTEAFF,TRBJ1-1,TRBD1,TRBV7-8,few,14
TGCAGTGCTAGAGATCGGCCTAGCGGGAGCCCTGAGCAGTTCTTC,CSARDRPSGSPEQFF,TRBJ2-1,TRBD2,TRBV20-1,-,15
TGTGCCAGCAGCTTGGGGCAGGGGGTAAGCACAGATACGCAGTATTTT,CASSLGQGVSTDTQYF,TRBJ2-3,TRBD1,TRBV5-6,many,16
TGTGCTTCCTTGGGCGGCAGCTCCTACGAGCAGTACTTC,CASLGGSSYEQYF,TRBJ2-7,-,TRBV10-3,few,13
TGTGCCAGTAGTATAGATCGGGGGGGCGAAGATGAGCAGTTCTTC,CASSIDRGGEDEQFF,TRBJ2-1,TRBD2,TRBV19,few,15
TGTGCCAGCACCACCTCAGGGCTCTCCTACGAGCAGTACTTC,CASTTSGLSYEQYF,TRBJ2-7,-,TRBV7-2,many,14
TGTGCCAGCAGCTTGACGGGGGGTAGCGGGCCAAATGAGCAGTTCTTC,CASSLTGGSGPNEQFF,TRBJ2-1,TRBD2,TRBV7-3,few,16
TGTGCCACCAGTGATCCCGGACGGCCCCAGCATTTT,CATSDPGRPQHF,TRBJ1-5,-,TRBV24-1,-,12
TGTGCCAGCAGTAAGCGGGAACGAGAGACCCAGTACTTC,CASSKRERETQYF,TRBJ2-5,TRBD2,TRBV28,-,13
TGTGCCAGTAGTATAGATGCAGAGAACTATGGCTACACCTTC,CASSIDAENYGYTF,TRBJ1-2,-,TRBV19,-,14
TGTGCCAGCAGCTTCGGGGGCTGGGCAGATACGCAGTATTTT,CASSFGGWADTQYF,TRBJ2-3,-,TRBV7-9,-,14
TGTGCCAGCAGCTCGGGACAGGCAGCTTTGAACACTGAAGCTTTCTTT,CASSSGQAALNTEAFF,TRBJ1-1,TRBD1,TRBV7-2,few,16
TGTGCCAGTCGCCTATCGGGAGCCACCGGGGAGCTGTTTTTT,CASRLSGATGELFF,TRBJ2-2,-,TRBV19,-,14
TGTGCCATCAACGCTGGACAGGGCTCCAATGAGCAGTTCTTC,CAINAGQGSNEQFF,TRBJ2-1,TRBD1,TRBV10-3,-,14
TGTGCCAGCAGCTTCCCCGGGACCTATACCGGCTACACCTTC,CASSFPGTYTGYTF,TRBJ1-2,-,TRBV7-2,-,14
TGTGCCAGCAGCCCCATACAGGGAGGATACACCGGGGAGCTGTTTTTT,CASSPIQGGYTGELFF,TRBJ2-2,-,TRBV7-4,-,16
TGCGCCAGCAGCCAAGAGGGGCGGGTTCAGTACTTC,CASSQEGRVQYF,TRBJ2-4,-,TRBV4-1,few,12
TGTGCCAGCAGTTATGCCGGGACTAGCGGCGCCTACGAGCAGTACTTC,CASSYAGTSGAYEQYF,TRBJ2-7,TRBD2,TRBV6-5,few,16
TGTGCCAGCAGCTCTCTCGGGGGGGACCAAGAGACCCAGTACTTC,CASSSLGGDQETQYF,TRBJ2-5,TRBD2,TRBV7-2,few,15
TGTGCCAGCAGCCCATGGGGTGGAGGCTACACCTTC,CASSPWGGGYTF,TRBJ1-2,-,TRBV5-4,-,12
TGCGCCAGCAGCCAAGATTCCCCCGGTCCTACGCAGTATTTT,CASSQDSPGPTQYF,TRBJ2-3,-,TRBV4-3,few,14
TGTGCCACCAGCACCTTAGCGGGATCGAGCACAGATACGCAGTATTTT,CATSTLAGSSTDTQYF,TRBJ2-3,TRBD2,TRBV15,-,16
TGTGCCAGCAGCTTAGCCCGGCCAGATACGCAGTATTTT,CASSLARPDTQYF,TRBJ2-3,-,TRBV7-6,-,13
TGTGCCAGCAGCCCACAAATCCCCTACAATGAGCAGTTCTTC,CASSPQIPYNEQFF,TRBJ2-1,-,TRBV7-8,-,14
TGCAGTGCCATCTTCCCCCCCGTCCGGGACAGGGATGAAAAACTGTTTTTT,CSAIFPPVRDRDEKLFF,TRBJ1-4,TRBD1,TRBV20-1,few,17
TGTGCCAGCAGCAGGACAGGTGGAGGGAACGTCCTGACTTTC,CASSRTGGGNVLTF,TRBJ2-6,-,TRBV7-2,many,14
TGTGCCAGCAGTGAACGGGGGAGTAGCGGGGTAACCGGGGAGCTGTTTTTT,CASSERGSSGVTGELFF,TRBJ2-2,TRBD2,TRBV6-1,few,17
TGCGCCAGCAGCCAAGAGGGGCAGGGGGCACGGGAGCTGTTTTTT,CASSQEGQGARELFF,TRBJ2-2,TRBD1,TRBV4-1,few,15
TGTGCCAGCTCACCGGCCAGGGGGCCTGGAAACACCATATATTTT,CASSPARGPGNTIYF,TRBJ1-3,TRBD1,TRBV18,few,15
TGTGCCAGCAGACCACAGACAGGGGTGGCTGGAAACACCATATATTTT,CASRPQTGVAGNTIYF,TRBJ1-3,TRBD1,TRBV7-2,many,16
TGTGCCAGCAGTCTGGACTACCGGAACACCGGGGAGCTGTTTTTT,CASSLDYRNTGELFF,TRBJ2-2,-,TRBV28,-,15
TGCGCCAGCAGCCCTACCGGGACTGGGAACACAGATACGCAGTATTTT,CASSPTGTGNTDTQYF,TRBJ2-3,-,TRBV4-1,-,16